The present T cell receptor (beta chain) was sequenced within a study of regulatory T cells in long-lasting Graves disease. Background on the study: Antithyroid drugs had been given to newly diagnosed Graves' patients for under 3 months.

This clonotype was seen many times. Time point in this sample: newly diagnosed GD, antithyroid drugs for less than 3 months. Extracted PBMC RNA gave rise to the TCR library. Per germline, CDR1 DFQATT and CDR2 SNEGSKA (reference sequence). V lost 0 bases and J 2 bases, leaving 10 bases between the germline ends. This CDR3 comprises 14 residues. Arm-PCR with iRepertoire HTBI primers amplified the CDR3 regions for these TCR beta libraries. In the original analysis: Identification across samples found 60 to 75 TRBV and 12 to 15 TRBJ segments. Via MiXCR, TCRdb re-called the multiplex PCR reads, giving one row per CDR3 protein. TCRdb, rather than the study authors, made the V and J calls. The table records 350,000 to 500,000 distinct CDR3 sequences, about a sixth of them present only once. These same records also appear under a second study, on T cells in Graves' hyperthyroidism and ophthalmopathy.

Sequences were derived from peripheral blood mononuclear cells (PBMCs), sampled at new diagnosis, from a patient treated with antithyroid drugs. The sequence was obtained from a woman aged 25-40 years with Graves disease. The rearrangement links TRBV20-1 to TRBJ1-2; D possibly corresponds to TRBD1 (6 bases). CDR3 loop: CSARDLGANYGYTF. The CDR3 DNA reads as TGCAGTGCTAGAGATCTGGGGGCCAACTATGGCTACACCTTC.